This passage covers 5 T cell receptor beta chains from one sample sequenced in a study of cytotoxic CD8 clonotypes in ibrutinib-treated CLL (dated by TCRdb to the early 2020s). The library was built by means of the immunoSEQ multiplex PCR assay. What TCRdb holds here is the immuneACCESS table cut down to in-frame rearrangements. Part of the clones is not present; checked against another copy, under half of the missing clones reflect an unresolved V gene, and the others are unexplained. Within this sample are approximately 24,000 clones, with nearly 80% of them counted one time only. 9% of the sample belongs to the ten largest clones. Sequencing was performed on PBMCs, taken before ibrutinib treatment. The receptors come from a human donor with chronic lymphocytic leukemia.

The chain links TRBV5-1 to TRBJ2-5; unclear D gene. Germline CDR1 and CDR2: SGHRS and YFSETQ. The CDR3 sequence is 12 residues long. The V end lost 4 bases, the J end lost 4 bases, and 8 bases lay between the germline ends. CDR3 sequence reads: CASSASLETQYF. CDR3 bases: TGCGCCAGCAGCGCTTCGTTAGAGACCCAGTACTTC. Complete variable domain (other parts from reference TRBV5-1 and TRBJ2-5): KAGVTQTPRYLIKTRGQQVTLSCSPISGHRSVSWYQQTPGQGLQFLFEYFSETQRNKGNFPGRFSGRQFSNSRSEMNVSTLELGDSALYLCASSASLETQYFGPGTRLLVL.

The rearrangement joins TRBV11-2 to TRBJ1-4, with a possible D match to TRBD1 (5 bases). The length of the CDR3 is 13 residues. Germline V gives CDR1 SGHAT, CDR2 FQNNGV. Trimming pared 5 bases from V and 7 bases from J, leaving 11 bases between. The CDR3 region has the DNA TGTGCCAGCAGCACTTACAGGCTTGAAAAACTGTTTTTT. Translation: CASSTYRLEKLFF.

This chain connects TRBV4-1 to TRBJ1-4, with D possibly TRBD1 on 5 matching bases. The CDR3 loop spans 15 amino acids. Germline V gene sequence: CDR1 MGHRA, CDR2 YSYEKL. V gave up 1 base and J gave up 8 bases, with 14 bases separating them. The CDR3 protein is CASSQGGQGSEKLFF. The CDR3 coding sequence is TGCGCCAGCAGCCAAGGAGGGCAGGGTTCAGAAAAACTGTTTTTT.

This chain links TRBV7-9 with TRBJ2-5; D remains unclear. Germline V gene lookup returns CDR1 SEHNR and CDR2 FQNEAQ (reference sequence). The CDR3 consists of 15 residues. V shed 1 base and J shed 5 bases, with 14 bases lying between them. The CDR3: CASSLGETRGETQYF. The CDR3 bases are TGTGCCAGCAGCTTAGGAGAGACGAGAGGTGAGACCCAGTACTTC.

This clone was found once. The CDR3 DNA reads TGTGCCAGCAGCTTAACCTCAACTAATGAAAAACTGTTTTTT. Translation gives CASSLTSTNEKLFF. The genes are TRBV7-9 and TRBJ1-4; no firm D call. The CDR3 consists of 14 residues. V lost 2 bases and J 0 bases, leaving 4 bases between the germline ends. The germline gives CDR1 SEHNR, CDR2 FQNEAQ (reference sequence). The full variable domain, rest sourced from reference TRBV7-9 and TRBJ1-4, is DTGVSQNPRHKITKRGQNVTFRCDPISEHNRLYWYRQTLGQGPEFLTYFQNEAQLEKSRLLSDRFSAERPKGSFSTLEIQRTEQGDSAMYLCASSLTSTNEKLFFGSGTQLSVL.